Shown below are 27 T cell receptor beta chains from a single sample sequenced in a study of blood T cell repertoires in COVID-19. Repertoires were generated with immunoSEQ multiplex PCR, while TCRdb's copy carries only in-frame clones and drops some. Of about 86,000 clones listed, 85% are singletons. The sequencing input was peripheral blood. The receptors were sampled from a man aged 50-59 years with acute or convalescent COVID-19.

The chain carries TRBV3-1 (or the pseudogene TRBV3-2) and TRBJ2-1; 8 bases line up with TRBD1. Germline CDR1 is LGHDT and CDR2 is YNNKEL (reference sequence). There are 17 residues in the CDR3. V trimming: 1 base; J trimming: 2 bases; junction bases outside the gene matches: 7. In nucleotides, the CDR3 is TGTGCCAGCAGCCAAGTCACCGGGACAGGAGCCTACAATGAGCAGTTCTTC. Its protein is CASSQVTGTGAYNEQFF.

The chain joins TRBV7-6 to TRBJ2-1; TRBD2 matches 11 bases. CDR1 is SGHVS, CDR2 FNYEAQ, per germline. The V and J ends lost 4 bases and 8 bases, in that order; junction bases with no gene match: 7. The CDR3 runs 15 residues. The chain's CDR3 is CASSSFSGGGDEQFF. The CDR3 bases are TGTGCCAGCAGCTCGTTTAGCGGGGGGGGAGATGAGCAGTTCTTC.

This clone has only a few counts. Other DNA sequences in this specimen translate into the identical CDR3. This chain joins TRBV6-5 and TRBJ1-1, with D possibly being TRBD1 (5 bases). Germline V gives CDR1 MNHEY, CDR2 SVGAGI. The CDR3 contains 13 residues. With 2 bases removed from V and 1 base from J, the gap between germline ends came to 5 bases. CDR3 region: CASSYRGNTEAFF. Written as DNA, the CDR3 is TGTGCCAGCAGTTACAGGGGGAACACTGAAGCTTTCTTT.

The rearrangement uses TRBV7-9 and TRBJ2-1, with 10 nucleotides matching TRBD2. This CDR3 is built from 15 residues. The ends lost 1 base at V and 8 bases at J; junction bases unmatched: 5. Germline V gene lookup returns CDR1 SEHNR and CDR2 FQNEAQ (reference sequence). CDR3 coding DNA: TGTGCCAGCAGCTTAGTGAGCGGGAGGGTCTATGAGCAGTTCTTC. Translated: CASSLVSGRVYEQFF.

The table lists this clone with a count of one. The chain combines TRBV6-5 with TRBJ1-2; 10 nucleotides agree with TRBD1. This CDR3 is built from 15 residues. V was clipped by 6 bases and J by 2 bases; unmatched bases: 6. Germline V gene sequence: CDR1 MNHEY, CDR2 SVGAGI. The CDR3, as DNA: TGTGCCAGCAGATTTGCGACAGGGGGCAACTATGGCTACACCTTC. Its translation is CASRFATGGNYGYTF.

The chain employs TRBV24-1 and TRBJ2-5; 15 bases line up with TRBD2. V lost 4 bases, J lost 4 bases, and 12 bases stayed unmatched. This CDR3 region has 19 residues. Germline CDR1 KGHDR, CDR2 SFDVKD. CDR3 sequence (DNA): TGTGCCACCAGTGACTCGTCAGGACTAGCGGGAGGGGGGCGAGAGACCCAGTACTTC. This translates into CATSDSSGLAGGGRETQYF.

This clone was seen more than once but under ten times. The rearrangement links TRBV6-5 to TRBJ1-2, with D maybe TRBD1 (6 bases). Deletions cut 10 bases from V and 8 bases from J, with 20 bases between. The CDR3 extends over 13 amino acids. CDR1 is MNHEY, CDR2 SVGAGI, per germline. CDR3 DNA: TGTGCCACCCCTCCAGGACAGTACCAGGGCTACACCTTC. It encodes CATPPGQYQGYTF.

This clone was counted between two and nine times. Other DNA sequences within the sample encode an identical CDR3. This CDR3 reads CASSLMSYGYTF. DNA for the CDR3: TGTGCCAGCAGTTTAATGAGCTATGGCTACACCTTC. The genes are TRBV28 and TRBJ1-2, with D hard to call. CDR3 size: 12 residues. CDR1 and CDR2 (germline): MDHEN, SYDVKM. The V and J ends lost 2 bases and 4 bases respectively, with 5 bases between them.

The V gene is TRBV2, the J gene TRBJ2-5; 9 bases line up with TRBD2. The CDR3 has 13 amino acids. Germline V gene data show CDR1 as SNHLY and CDR2 as FYNNEI. V was pared by 7 bases and J by 4 bases, with 4 bases of the junction left unmatched. CDR3 loop: CASIAGAIETQYF. In DNA, the CDR3 is TGTGCCAGCATAGCGGGAGCAATAGAGACCCAGTACTTC.

The chain uses TRBV6-5 and TRBJ2-2; a possible D gene is TRBD1 (6 bases). The CDR3 sequence is 15 residues long. Germline V gene lookup returns CDR1 MNHEY and CDR2 SVGAGI. Trimming cost V 1 base and J 6 bases, with 12 bases left between them. The CDR3 sequence is CASSYFLQGPGELFF. The DNA for the CDR3 is TGTGCCAGCAGTTACTTCCTACAGGGCCCCGGGGAGCTGTTTTTT.

The rearrangement links TRBV5-1 to TRBJ2-3; 8 nucleotides agree with TRBD1. After removal of 4 bases from V and 6 bases from J, the junction contained 4 bases not matched to a gene. CDR1 and CDR2 (germline): SGHRS, YFSETQ. The CDR3 is 13 amino acids. CDR3 loop: CASSPTGGDTQYF. In DNA, the CDR3 is TGCGCCAGCAGCCCTACAGGGGGGGATACGCAGTATTTT.

CDR3 nucleotide sequence: TGCGCCAGCAGCTTGCGTTTGGGACAGGGGGCCGATGAGCAGTTCTTC. Translation gives CASSLRLGQGADEQFF. This rearrangement joins TRBV5-1 to TRBJ2-1; 12 bases map to TRBD1. CDR3 length: 16 amino acids. The V and J ends lost 1 base and 8 bases, in that order; junction bases with no gene match: 7. Germline CDR1 and CDR2: SGHRS and YFSETQ.

This chain uses TRBV27 with TRBJ2-7; TRBD1 is a possible D gene (6 bases). Germline V CDR1 and CDR2: MNHEY, SMNVEV (reference sequence). This CDR3 comprises 19 residues. Trimming cost V 2 bases and J 3 bases, with 26 bases left between them. This chain's CDR3 is CASSLRGSGSSLGIYEQYF. CDR3 DNA sequence: TGTGCCAGCAGTTTAAGGGGGTCAGGTTCAAGTCTCGGTATCTACGAGCAGTACTTC.

In DNA, the CDR3 is TGTGCCAGCAGCTTAAACGGTCCAGCGGTCCAAGAGACCCAGTACTTC. Its translation is CASSLNGPAVQETQYF. The chain joins TRBV11-2 to TRBJ2-5; D perhaps matches TRBD2 (5 bases). Per the germline V gene, CDR1 is SGHAT and CDR2 is FQNNGV. The CDR3 length is 16 residues. Between the trimmed V and J ends, which lost 2 bases and 1 base, there was a span of 14 bases.

The chain recombines TRBV15 with TRBJ2-3, with D possibly matching TRBD1 (5 bases). V was clipped by 0 bases and J by 8 bases, with 12 bases between them. CDR1 is LNHNV and CDR2 is YYDKDF in the germline V gene (reference sequence). The CDR3 consists of 14 residues. The CDR3 DNA reads TGTGCCACCAGCAGAGATGGGGCCTTGGGTACGCAGTATTTT. It codes for CATSRDGALGTQYF.

The chain is built from TRBV5-5 and TRBJ1-5; D gene unclear. CDR1 and CDR2 from the germline V gene are SGHKS and YYEKEE (reference sequence). This CDR3 is 15 amino acids long. Trimming took off 5 bases at V and 6 bases at J, with 18 bases between the two ends. CDR3 sequence (DNA): TGTGCCAGCAGTGGAGGTGGGGTGCAGGCTCAGCCCCAGCATTTT. As protein: CASSGGGVQAQPQHF.

This clone was recorded once. V usage is TRBV23-1 and J usage is TRBJ1-1; D remains ambiguous. TRBV23-1 carries the ORF label, with uncertain function. V shed 6 bases and J shed 3 bases, with 8 bases lying between them. The CDR3 is made up of 12 amino acids. The CDR3 sequence: CASRPRDTEAFF. DNA of the CDR3: TGCGCCAGCAGGCCTCGGGACACTGAAGCTTTCTTT.

The V gene is TRBV30, the J gene TRBJ2-7; a possible D gene is TRBD2 (6 bases). Germline CDR1 is GTSNPN and CDR2 is SVGIG (reference sequence). There are 13 residues in the CDR3. Trimming left V 5 bases short and J 2 bases short, with 13 bases between. The CDR3 is CAWEAGVTYEQYF. CDR3 nucleotides: TGTGCCTGGGAAGCGGGTGTGACCTACGAGCAGTACTTC.

The chain joins TRBV7-2 to TRBJ1-2; TRBD1 agrees at 12 bases. The germline gives CDR1 SGHTA, CDR2 FQGNSA. V dropped 6 bases and J dropped 2; count of bases not matched to a gene: 1. The CDR3 extends over 14 amino acids. The CDR3 DNA is TGTGCCAGCAGGGGACAGGGGGCAAACTATGGCTACACCTTC. Protein: CASRGQGANYGYTF.

J is TRBJ1-5 and V is TRBV7-2; D is perhaps TRBD1 (6 bases). V was clipped by 1 base and J by 6 bases, with 13 bases between them. Per the germline V gene, CDR1 is SGHTA and CDR2 is FQGNSA. CDR3 length: 15 residues. CDR3 nucleotide sequence: TGTGCCAGCAGCTTAGGGGGGGGCGCGTTTCAGCCCCAGCATTTT. Translated: CASSLGGGAFQPQHF.

The J gene is TRBJ1-3, the V gene TRBV29-1; 8 bases are shared with TRBD1. V lost 7 bases, J lost 1 base, and 6 bases stayed unmatched. From germline, CDR1 is SQVTM and CDR2 ANQGSEA. The CDR3 has 14 amino acids. The CDR3 loop reads CSARQGTSGNTIYF. The CDR3 DNA follows: TGCAGCGCCCGACAGGGGACTTCTGGAAACACCATATATTTT. The variable domain in full, with the rest retrieved from reference TRBV29-1 and TRBJ1-3, is SAVISQKPSRDICQRGTSLTIQCQVDSQVTMMFWYRQQPGQSLTLIATANQGSEATYESGFVIDKFPISRPNLTFSTLTVSNMSPEDSSIYLCSARQGTSGNTIYFGEGSWLTVV.

The V gene is TRBV4-2, the J gene TRBJ2-4, with 7 bases that match TRBD2. CDR3 length: 14 residues. The V and J ends lost 0 bases and 7 bases, in that order; junction bases with no gene match: 3. Germline V CDR1 and CDR2: LGHNA, YNFKEQ. The CDR3 DNA sequence: TGTGCCAGCAGCCAAGATATCGGGGGGAACATTCAGTACTTC. Its protein product is CASSQDIGGNIQYF.

CDR3 amino acids: CASTGTDSYEQYF. The CDR3 DNA sequence: TGTGCCTCCACCGGGACAGACTCCTACGAGCAGTACTTC. The V and J genes are TRBV10-3 and TRBJ2-7; 7 bases fit TRBD1. CDR1 and CDR2 from the germline V gene are ENHRY and SYGVKD. Trimming took 11 bases from V and 0 from J; bases not matched to a gene: 7. The CDR3 is 13 amino acids.

The rearrangement joins TRBV5-1 to TRBJ2-7, with 10 bases matching TRBD1. The germline CDR1 and CDR2 sequences are SGHRS and YFSETQ. The CDR3 runs to 14 residues. J gave up 2 bases and V 5 bases, and 4 bases lay outside the gene matches. CDR3 in amino acids: CASRSGTGAYEQYF. The CDR3 DNA reads TGCGCCAGCAGATCCGGGACAGGGGCCTACGAGCAGTACTTC. The variable domain in full, completed from reference TRBV5-1 and TRBJ2-7, reads KAGVTQTPRYLIKTRGQQVTLSCSPISGHRSVSWYQQTPGQGLQFLFEYFSETQRNKGNFPGRFSGRQFSNSRSEMNVSTLELGDSALYLCASRSGTGAYEQYFGPGTRLTVT.

This rearrangement joins TRBV27 to TRBJ2-5; TRBD2 matches at 8 bases. The CDR3 contains 16 residues. V shed 2 bases, J shed 6 bases, and the junction held 11 bases outside the gene matches. Germline-derived CDR1 and CDR2 are MNHEY and SMNVEV (reference sequence). The CDR3 region is CASSLIGVAGLKTQYF. The CDR3 DNA reads TGTGCCAGCAGTTTAATTGGGGTAGCGGGGTTGAAGACCCAGTACTTC.

V and J are TRBV21-1 and TRBJ2-7; whether TRBD2, the table's D call, matches the DNA was not checked. TRBV21-1 is termed a pseudogene. The CDR3 is made up of 16 amino acids. The CDR3: CASSRFRSGRAYEQYF. The CDR3 region has the DNA TGTGCCAGCAGCAGATTCAGGAGCGGGAGGGCCTACGAGCAGTACTTC.

The chain links TRBV7-8 to TRBJ1-3; a possible D gene is TRBD1 (5 bases). V was trimmed by 1 base and J by 4 bases, leaving 14 bases between them. The CDR3 length is 16 residues. The V gene's germline CDR1 is SGHVS and CDR2 FQNEAQ. In DNA, the CDR3 is TGTGCCAGCAGCTTAGTGGAGGGGCCGGCGGGAAACACCATATATTTT. This sequence encodes CASSLVEGPAGNTIYF.